These T cell receptor beta chains were read from a single sample in a study of vaccination and CD4 T cells after COVID-19. No antigen has been assigned to these receptors. One entry per CDR3 protein, called by TCRdb with MiXCR from the PCR reads. The sample shows 20,000 to 25,000 distinct CDR3 sequences, roughly 33% of them seen only once. Specimen: CD4+ T cells from blood, cultured in vitro, collected about 7 months after SARS-CoV-2 vaccination. These receptors all stem from a human donor who had recovered from COVID-19. Both conserved end residues are part of each CDR3. Each record gives: D gene, J gene, V gene, clone size, CDR3 protein, CDR3 DNA. A D gene is named only where the DNA matches it firmly. Not all rows give a size; the values are once, few, many and, for expanded clones, a class.

>TRBD1|TRBJ2-5|TRBV5-1|few
CASSPGTGGYQETQYF
TGCGCCAGCAGCCCGGGGACAGGGGGCTACCAAGAGACCCAGTACTTC
>TRBD2|TRBJ2-5|TRBV6-1|few
CASSRAGESETQYF
TGTGCCAGCAGTCGAGCGGGGGAATCCGAGACCCAGTACTTC
>NA|TRBJ1-2|TRBV6-2/TRBV6-3|NA
CASSPWGYGYTF
TGTGCCAGCAGTCCGTGGGGCTATGGCTACACCTTC
>NA|TRBJ2-1|TRBV7-2|few
CASCRGSGDEQFF
TGTGCCAGCTGTCGGGGGTCTGGCGATGAGCAGTTCTTC
>NA|TRBJ2-5|TRBV7-9|NA
CASSLNLGWGQETQYF
TGTGCCAGCAGCTTAAATCTAGGGTGGGGCCAAGAGACCCAGTACTTC
>TRBD1|TRBJ2-7|TRBV27|few
CASSLFNPGQGSEQYF
TGTGCCAGCAGTTTATTTAACCCGGGACAGGGTAGCGAGCAGTACTTC
>NA|TRBJ2-1|TRBV7-6|few
CASSPLGGGYNEQFF
TGTGCCAGCAGCCCCCTTGGGGGAGGCTACAATGAGCAGTTCTTC
>NA|TRBJ1-2|TRBV20-1|few
CSATDGTVGYTF
TGCAGTGCAACGGACGGGACTGTTGGCTACACCTTC
>NA|TRBJ1-5|TRBV5-5|NA
CASSPGLGNQPQHF
TGTGCCAGCAGCCCTGGACTTGGCAATCAGCCCCAGCATTTT
>NA|TRBJ1-6|TRBV2|NA
CASSEAPQSPLHF
TGTGCCAGCAGTGAGGCCCCTCAATCACCCCTCCACTTT
>NA|TRBJ1-2|TRBV25-1|few
CASSDPGYGYTF
TGTGCCAGCAGTGATCCTGGCTATGGCTACACCTTC
>TRBD2|TRBJ2-7|TRBV20-1|NA
CSARGLAGWGEQYF
TGCAGTGCTAGAGGTCTAGCGGGTTGGGGCGAGCAGTACTTC
>NA|TRBJ2-3|TRBV19|NA
CASSSSRNTDTQYF
TGTGCCAGTAGTAGCTCTAGAAACACAGATACGCAGTATTTT
>TRBD1|TRBJ1-5|TRBV20-1|NA
CSALRQGARYQPQHF
TGCAGTGCTCTGCGACAGGGGGCACGATATCAGCCCCAGCATTTT
>TRBD1|TRBJ2-1|TRBV24-1|NA
CATSDSRTGANEQFF
TGTGCCACCAGTGATTCGAGGACAGGGGCCAATGAGCAGTTCTTC
>NA|TRBJ2-1|TRBV14|NA
CASSQDLLAVRNEQFF
TGTGCCAGCAGCCAAGATTTACTAGCTGTTAGGAATGAGCAGTTCTTC
>NA|TRBJ2-3|TRBV7-9|NA
CASSSRLGDTQYF
TGTGCCAGCAGCTCAAGACTAGGTGATACGCAGTATTTT
>NA|TRBJ2-3|TRBV7-9|NA
CASSLQGTDTQYF
TGTGCCAGCAGCTTACAGGGCACAGATACGCAGTATTTT
>NA|TRBJ1-1|TRBV7-2|NA
CASSDRVQGEAFF
TGTGCCAGCAGCGACAGAGTTCAAGGTGAAGCTTTCTTT
>NA|TRBJ2-3|TRBV7-2|NA
CASSLPTDTQYF
TGTGCCAGCAGCTTACCAACAGATACGCAGTATTTT
>NA|TRBJ2-1|TRBV15|NA
CATSEGLGVLDEQFF
TGTGCCACCAGCGAGGGTCTAGGGGTTCTTGATGAGCAGTTCTTC
>TRBD2|TRBJ2-1|TRBV20-1|few
CSAATSSGGFYNEQFF
TGCAGTGCCGCCACGTCTAGCGGGGGCTTCTACAATGAGCAGTTCTTC
>TRBD2|TRBJ2-3|TRBV4-2|few
CASSQETSDTDTQYF
TGTGCCAGCAGCCAAGAGACTAGCGACACAGATACGCAGTATTTT
>NA|TRBJ1-5|TRBV10-3|NA
CAISEYVVGQPQHF
TGTGCCATCAGTGAGTACGTTGTCGGTCAGCCCCAGCATTTT
>TRBD1|TRBJ2-3|TRBV7-9|NA
CASSLGADRGWADTQYF
TGTGCCAGCAGCTTAGGAGCCGACAGGGGGTGGGCAGATACGCAGTATTTT
>NA|TRBJ1-5|TRBV6-5|NA
CASSYSMSSNQPQHF
TGTGCCAGCAGTTACTCTATGTCGAGCAATCAGCCCCAGCATTTT
>TRBD1|TRBJ1-6|TRBV7-2|NA
CASSATRGQTLYNSPLHF
TGTGCCAGCAGCGCAACTAGGGGACAGACCCTTTATAATTCACCCCTCCACTTT
>NA|TRBJ1-6|TRBV30|few
CAWAGDAKPLHF
TGTGCCTGGGCCGGGGACGCAAAACCCCTCCACTTT
>TRBD1|TRBJ1-1|TRBV2|NA
CASSGSYRTGEAFF
TGTGCCAGCAGTGGGTCATACAGGACAGGGGAAGCTTTCTTT
>TRBD1|TRBJ1-2|TRBV20-1|few
CSACDRVNHGYTF
TGCAGTGCTTGCGACAGGGTTAATCATGGCTACACCTTC
>NA|TRBJ2-7|TRBV7-9|once
CASSSWVGGRYEQYF
TGTGCCAGCAGCTCATGGGTGGGGGGGCGGTACGAGCAGTACTTC